Below are 4 T cell receptor beta chains sequenced from a single sample in a study of cytomegalovirus exposure and HLA in healthy donors. Primers included in the PCR were 60 Vbeta and 13 Jbeta primers. The repertoire was sequenced with immunoSEQ multiplex PCR; TCRdb's copy has only in-frame clones and lacks some. This repertoire includes tens of thousands of clones. Input material: PBMCs. Receptors originate from a man in his forties or fifties in good health and CMV-seronegative.

V is TRBV11-2 and J is TRBJ2-7, with 7 positions matching TRBD2. Germline V lookup: CDR1 SGHAT, CDR2 FQNNGV. The V gene end was trimmed by 2 bases and the J gene end by 4 bases; junction bases not matched to a gene: 8. The CDR3 runs to 15 residues. The CDR3 DNA reads TGTGCCAGCAGCTTAATGACTAGCTCCCAATACGAGCAGTACTTC. It specifies CASSLMTSSQYEQYF.

The V call is TRBV29-1, the J call TRBJ2-5; D is perhaps TRBD2 (7 bases). Germline V gene lookup returns CDR1 SQVTM and CDR2 ANQGSEA. The CDR3 sequence is 12 residues long. CDR3 bases: TGCAGTGGGAAGGGGGGGGGAGAGACCCAGTACTTC. This encodes CSGKGGGETQYF.

The J gene is TRBJ2-5, the V gene TRBV1; whether TRBD2, the table's D call, matches the DNA was not checked. With the DNA end fitting TRBJ2-7 better, the J assignment may be wrong. TRBV1 is listed as a pseudogene. This CDR3 is built from 16 residues. In DNA form, the CDR3 reads TGCACCAGCAGCCAACCTTGGAGGGCTTCACGTTACGAGCAGTACTTC. Translating gives CTSSQPWRASRYEQYF.

The chain joins TRBV25-1 to TRBJ1-1; D ambiguous. The germline V gene encodes CDR1 MGHDK and CDR2 SYGVNS. This CDR3 has 14 amino acids. V dropped 7 bases and J dropped 4 bases, with 16 bases sitting between them. The CDR3: CASTPSGRGTEAFF. CDR3 sequence (DNA): TGTGCCAGCACCCCCTCGGGTCGGGGCACTGAAGCTTTCTTT.